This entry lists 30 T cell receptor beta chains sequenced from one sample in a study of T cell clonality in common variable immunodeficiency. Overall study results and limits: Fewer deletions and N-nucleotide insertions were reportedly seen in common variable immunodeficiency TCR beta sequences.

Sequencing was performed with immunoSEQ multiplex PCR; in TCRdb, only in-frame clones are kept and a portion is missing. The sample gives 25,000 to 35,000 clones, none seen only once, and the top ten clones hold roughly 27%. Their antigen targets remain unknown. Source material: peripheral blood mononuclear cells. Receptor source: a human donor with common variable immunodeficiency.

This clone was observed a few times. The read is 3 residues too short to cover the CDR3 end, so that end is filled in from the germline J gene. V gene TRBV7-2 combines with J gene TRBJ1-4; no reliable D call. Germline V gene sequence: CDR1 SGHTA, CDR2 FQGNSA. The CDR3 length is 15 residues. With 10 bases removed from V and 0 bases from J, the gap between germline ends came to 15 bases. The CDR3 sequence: CATKQNMATNEKLFF. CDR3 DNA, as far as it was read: TGTGCCACCAAACAAAATATGGCAACTAATGAAAAA.

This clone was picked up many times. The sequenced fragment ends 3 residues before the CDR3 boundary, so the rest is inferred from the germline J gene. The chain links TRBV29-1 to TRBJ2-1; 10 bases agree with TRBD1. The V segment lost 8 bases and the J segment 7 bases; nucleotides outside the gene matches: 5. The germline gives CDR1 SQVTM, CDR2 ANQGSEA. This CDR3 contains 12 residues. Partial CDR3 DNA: TGCAGCTTTCCGGGACAGGGGAATGAG. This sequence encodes CSFPGQGNE. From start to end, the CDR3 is CSFPGQGNEQFF.

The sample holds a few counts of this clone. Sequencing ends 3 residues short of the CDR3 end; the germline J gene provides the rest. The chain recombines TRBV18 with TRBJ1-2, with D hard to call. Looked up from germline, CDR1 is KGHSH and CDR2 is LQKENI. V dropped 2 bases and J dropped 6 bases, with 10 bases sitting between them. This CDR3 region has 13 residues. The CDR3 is CASSPGVGDGYTF. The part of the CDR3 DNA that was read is TGTGCCAGCTCACCAGGGGTCGGGGATGGC.

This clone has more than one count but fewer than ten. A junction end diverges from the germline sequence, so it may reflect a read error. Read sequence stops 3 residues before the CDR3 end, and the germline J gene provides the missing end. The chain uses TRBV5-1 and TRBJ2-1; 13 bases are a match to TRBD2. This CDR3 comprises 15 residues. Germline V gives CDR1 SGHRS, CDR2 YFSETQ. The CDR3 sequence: CASTLTSGGRSEQFF. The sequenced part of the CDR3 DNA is TGCGCCAGCACCTTGACTAGCGGGGGGAGGAGTGAG.

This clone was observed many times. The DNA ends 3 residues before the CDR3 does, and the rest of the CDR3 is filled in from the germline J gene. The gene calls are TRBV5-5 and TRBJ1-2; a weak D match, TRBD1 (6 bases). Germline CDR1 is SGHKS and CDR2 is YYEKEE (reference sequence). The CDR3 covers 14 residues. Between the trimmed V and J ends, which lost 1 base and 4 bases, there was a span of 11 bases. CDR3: CASSLIGQFYGYTF. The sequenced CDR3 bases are TGTGCCAGCAGCTTGATTGGACAGTTCTATGGC.

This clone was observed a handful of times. The CDR3 here is CASSIDGGGSPYGYTF. The DNA read from the CDR3 is TGTGCCAGTAGTATAGATGGGGGGGGATCCCCCTATGGC. The chain combines TRBV19 with TRBJ1-2; tentative D call: TRBD1 (5 bases). The read finishes 3 residues shy of the CDR3 end, and the germline J gene is used to complete it. The germline V gene has CDR1 LNHDA and CDR2 SQIVND (reference sequence). This CDR3 is built from 16 residues. V lost 0 bases and J 4 bases, leaving 15 bases between the germline ends.

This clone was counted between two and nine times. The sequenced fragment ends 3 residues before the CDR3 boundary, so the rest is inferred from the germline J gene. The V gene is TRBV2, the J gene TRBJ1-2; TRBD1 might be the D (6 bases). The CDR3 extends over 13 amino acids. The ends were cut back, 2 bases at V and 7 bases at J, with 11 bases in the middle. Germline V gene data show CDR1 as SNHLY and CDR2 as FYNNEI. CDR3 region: CASSEQGRSGYTF. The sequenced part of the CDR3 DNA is TGTGCCAGCAGTGAACAGGGGAGGTCTGGC.

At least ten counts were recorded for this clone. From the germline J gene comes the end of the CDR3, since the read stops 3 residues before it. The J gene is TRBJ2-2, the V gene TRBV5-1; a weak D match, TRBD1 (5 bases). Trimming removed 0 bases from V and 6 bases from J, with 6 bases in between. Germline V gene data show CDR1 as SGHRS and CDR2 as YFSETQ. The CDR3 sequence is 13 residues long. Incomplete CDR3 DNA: TGCGCCAGCAGCTTGGGGACACCCGGGGAG. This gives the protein CASSLGTPGE. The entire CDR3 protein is CASSLGTPGELFF.

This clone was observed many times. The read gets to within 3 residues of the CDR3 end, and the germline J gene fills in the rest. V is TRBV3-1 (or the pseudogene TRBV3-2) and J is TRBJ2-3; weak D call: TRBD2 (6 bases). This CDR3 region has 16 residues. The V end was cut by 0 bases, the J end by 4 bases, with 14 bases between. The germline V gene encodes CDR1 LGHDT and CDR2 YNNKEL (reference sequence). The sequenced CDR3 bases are TGTGCCAGCAGCCAAGATCGAAGCGGGTCGGCAGATACG. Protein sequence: CASSQDRSGSADT. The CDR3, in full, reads CASSQDRSGSADTQYF.

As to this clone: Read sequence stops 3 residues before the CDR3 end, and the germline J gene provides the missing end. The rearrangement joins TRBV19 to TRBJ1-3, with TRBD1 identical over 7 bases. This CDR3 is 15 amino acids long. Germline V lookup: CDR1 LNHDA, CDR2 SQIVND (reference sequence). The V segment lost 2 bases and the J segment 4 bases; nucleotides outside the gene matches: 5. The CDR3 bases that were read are TGTGCCAGTAGTATATCGACAGGGAGAGGAAACACC. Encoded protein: CASSISTGRGNT. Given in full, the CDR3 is CASSISTGRGNTIYF.

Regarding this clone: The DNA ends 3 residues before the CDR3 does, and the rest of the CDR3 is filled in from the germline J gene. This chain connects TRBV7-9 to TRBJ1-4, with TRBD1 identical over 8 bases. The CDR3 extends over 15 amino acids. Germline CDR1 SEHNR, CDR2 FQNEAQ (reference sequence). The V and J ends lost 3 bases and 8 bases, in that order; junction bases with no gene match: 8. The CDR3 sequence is CASSFWTGLDEKLFF. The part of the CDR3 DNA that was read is TGTGCCAGCAGCTTCTGGACAGGGCTAGACGAAAAA.

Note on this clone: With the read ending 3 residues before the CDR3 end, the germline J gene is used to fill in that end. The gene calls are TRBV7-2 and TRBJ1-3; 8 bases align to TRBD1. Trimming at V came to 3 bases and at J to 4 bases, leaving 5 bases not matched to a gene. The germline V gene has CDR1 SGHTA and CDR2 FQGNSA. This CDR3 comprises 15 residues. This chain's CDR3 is CASSLAGGAGNTIYF. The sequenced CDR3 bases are TGTGCCAGCAGCTTGGCAGGGGGCGCGGGAAACACC.

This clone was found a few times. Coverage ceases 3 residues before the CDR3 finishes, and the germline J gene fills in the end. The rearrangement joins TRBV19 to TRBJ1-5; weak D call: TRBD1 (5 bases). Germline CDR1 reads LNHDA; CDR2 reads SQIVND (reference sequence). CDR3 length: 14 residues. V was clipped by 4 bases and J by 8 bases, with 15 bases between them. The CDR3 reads CASSTSGGSKPQHF. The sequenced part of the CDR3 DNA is TGTGCCAGTAGTACTAGCGGGGGATCCAAGCCC.

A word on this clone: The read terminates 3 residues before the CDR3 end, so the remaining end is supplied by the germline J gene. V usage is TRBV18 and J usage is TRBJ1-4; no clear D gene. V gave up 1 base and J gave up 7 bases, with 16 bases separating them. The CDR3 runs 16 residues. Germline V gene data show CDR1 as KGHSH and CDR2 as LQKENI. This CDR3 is CASSPQGSSSSEKLFF. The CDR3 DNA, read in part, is TGTGCCAGCTCACCACAGGGTAGTAGTTCTTCTGAAAAA.

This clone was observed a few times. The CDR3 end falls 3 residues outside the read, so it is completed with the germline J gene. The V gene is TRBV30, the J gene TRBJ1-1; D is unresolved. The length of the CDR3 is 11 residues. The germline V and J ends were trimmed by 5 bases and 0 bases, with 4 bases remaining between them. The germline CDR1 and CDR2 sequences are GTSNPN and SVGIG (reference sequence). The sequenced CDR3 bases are TGTGCCTGGTCTATGAACACTGAA. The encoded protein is CAWSMNTE. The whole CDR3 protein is CAWSMNTEAFF.

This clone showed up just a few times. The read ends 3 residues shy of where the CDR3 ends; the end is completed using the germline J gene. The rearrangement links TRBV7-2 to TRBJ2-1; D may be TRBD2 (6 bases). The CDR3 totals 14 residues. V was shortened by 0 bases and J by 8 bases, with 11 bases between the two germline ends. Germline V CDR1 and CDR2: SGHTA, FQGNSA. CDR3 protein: CASSLARGSDEQFF. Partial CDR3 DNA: TGTGCCAGCAGCTTAGCACGGGGGAGCGATGAG.

The part of the CDR3 DNA that was read is TGTGCCAGCTCACCGGGACTGGCGAACACCGGGGAG. Encoded protein: CASSPGLANTGE. The complete CDR3 sequence is CASSPGLANTGELFF. J is TRBJ2-2 and V is TRBV18, with TRBD2 as a possible D gene (6 bases). The read is 3 residues too short to cover the CDR3 end, so that end is filled in from the germline J gene. Trimming stripped 3 bases from V and 0 bases from J, with 8 bases between. The CDR3 has 15 amino acids. CDR1 is KGHSH, CDR2 LQKENI, per germline.

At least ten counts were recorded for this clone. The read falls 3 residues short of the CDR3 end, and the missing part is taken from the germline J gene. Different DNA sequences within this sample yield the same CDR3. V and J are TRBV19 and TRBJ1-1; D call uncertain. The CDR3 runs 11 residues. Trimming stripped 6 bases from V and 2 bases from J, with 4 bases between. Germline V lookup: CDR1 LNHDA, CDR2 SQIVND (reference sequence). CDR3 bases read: TGTGCCAGTAGAGCTAACACTGAA. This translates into CASRANTE. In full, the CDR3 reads CASRANTEAFF. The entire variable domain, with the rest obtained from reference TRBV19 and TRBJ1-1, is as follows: DGGITQSPKYLFRKEGQNVTLSCEQNLNHDAMYWYRQDPGQGLRLIYYSQIVNDFQKGDIAEGYSVSREKKESFPLTVTSAQKNPTAFYLCASRANTEAFFGQGTRLTVV.

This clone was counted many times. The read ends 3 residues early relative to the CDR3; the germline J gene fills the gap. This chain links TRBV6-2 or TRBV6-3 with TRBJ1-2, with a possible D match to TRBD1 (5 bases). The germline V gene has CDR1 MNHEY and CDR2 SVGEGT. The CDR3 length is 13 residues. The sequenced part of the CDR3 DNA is TGTGCCAGCAGTTCCCCCATGGGGGGTAGC. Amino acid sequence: CASSSPMGGS. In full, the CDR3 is CASSSPMGGSYTF.

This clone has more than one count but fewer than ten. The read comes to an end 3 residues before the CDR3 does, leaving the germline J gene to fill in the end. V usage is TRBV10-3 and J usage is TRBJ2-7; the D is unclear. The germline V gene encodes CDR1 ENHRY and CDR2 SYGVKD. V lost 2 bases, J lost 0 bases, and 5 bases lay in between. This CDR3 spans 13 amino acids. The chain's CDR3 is CAISEVNSYEQYF. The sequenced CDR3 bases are TGTGCCATCAGTGAGGTCAACTCCTACGAG.

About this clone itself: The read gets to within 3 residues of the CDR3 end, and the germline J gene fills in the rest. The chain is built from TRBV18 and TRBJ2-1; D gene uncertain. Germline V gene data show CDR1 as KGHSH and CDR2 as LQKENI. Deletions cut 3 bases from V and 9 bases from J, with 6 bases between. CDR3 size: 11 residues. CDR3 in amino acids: CASSPTGEQFF. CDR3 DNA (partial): TGTGCCAGCTCACCTACGGGTGAG.

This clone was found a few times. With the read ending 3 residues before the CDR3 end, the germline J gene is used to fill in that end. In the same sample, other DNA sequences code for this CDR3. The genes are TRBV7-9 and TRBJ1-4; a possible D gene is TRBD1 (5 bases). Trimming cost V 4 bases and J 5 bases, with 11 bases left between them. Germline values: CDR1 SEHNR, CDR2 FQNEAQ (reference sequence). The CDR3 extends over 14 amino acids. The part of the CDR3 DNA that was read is TGTGCCAGCAGCTCGCGACAGTCGAATGAAAAA. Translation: CASSSRQSNEK. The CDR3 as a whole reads CASSSRQSNEKLFF.

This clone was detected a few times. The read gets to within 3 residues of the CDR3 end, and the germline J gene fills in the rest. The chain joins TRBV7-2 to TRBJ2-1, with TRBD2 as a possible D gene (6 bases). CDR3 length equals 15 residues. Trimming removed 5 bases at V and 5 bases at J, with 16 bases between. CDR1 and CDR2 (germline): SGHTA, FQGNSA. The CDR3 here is CASSPRTTQNNEQFF. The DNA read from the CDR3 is TGTGCCAGCAGCCCACGGACTACTCAAAACAATGAG.

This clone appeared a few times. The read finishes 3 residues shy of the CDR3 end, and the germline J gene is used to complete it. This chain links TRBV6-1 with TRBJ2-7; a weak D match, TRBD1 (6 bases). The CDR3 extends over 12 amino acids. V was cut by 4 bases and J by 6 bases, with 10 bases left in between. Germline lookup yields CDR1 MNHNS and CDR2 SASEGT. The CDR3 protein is CASSAGVGEQYF. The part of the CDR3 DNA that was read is TGTGCCAGCAGTGCAGGGGTAGGCGAG.

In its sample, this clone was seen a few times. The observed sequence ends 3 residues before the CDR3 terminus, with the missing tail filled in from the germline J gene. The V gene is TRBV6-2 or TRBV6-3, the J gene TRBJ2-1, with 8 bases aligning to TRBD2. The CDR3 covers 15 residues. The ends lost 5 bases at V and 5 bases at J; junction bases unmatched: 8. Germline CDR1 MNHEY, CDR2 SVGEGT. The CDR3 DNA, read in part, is TGTGCCAGCAGTCTACTAGCGGTAACCGACAATGAG. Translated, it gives CASSLLAVTDNE. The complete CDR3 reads CASSLLAVTDNEQFF.

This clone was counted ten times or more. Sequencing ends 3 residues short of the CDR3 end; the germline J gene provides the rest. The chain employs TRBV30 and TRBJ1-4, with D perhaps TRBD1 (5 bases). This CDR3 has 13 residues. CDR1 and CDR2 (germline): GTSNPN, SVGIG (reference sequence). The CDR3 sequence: CAWSPPGAVVLFF. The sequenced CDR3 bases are TGTGCCTGGAGTCCTCCTGGGGCGGTGGTA.

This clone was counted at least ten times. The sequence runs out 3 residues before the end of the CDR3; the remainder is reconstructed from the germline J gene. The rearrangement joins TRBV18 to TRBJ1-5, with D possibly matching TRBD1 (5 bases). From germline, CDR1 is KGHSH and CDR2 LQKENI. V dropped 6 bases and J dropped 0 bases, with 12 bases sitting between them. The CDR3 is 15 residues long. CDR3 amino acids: CASSTGYTSNQPQHF. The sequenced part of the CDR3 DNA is TGTGCCAGCTCTACAGGATATACTAGCAATCAGCCC.

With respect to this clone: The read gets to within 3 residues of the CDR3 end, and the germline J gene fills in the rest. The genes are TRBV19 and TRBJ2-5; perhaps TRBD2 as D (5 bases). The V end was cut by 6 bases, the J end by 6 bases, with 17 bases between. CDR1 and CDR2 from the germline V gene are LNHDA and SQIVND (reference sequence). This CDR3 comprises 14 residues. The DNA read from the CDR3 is TGTGCCAGTAGCCAGTCGAATACGGGGAAGACC. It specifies CASSQSNTGKT. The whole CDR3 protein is CASSQSNTGKTQYF.

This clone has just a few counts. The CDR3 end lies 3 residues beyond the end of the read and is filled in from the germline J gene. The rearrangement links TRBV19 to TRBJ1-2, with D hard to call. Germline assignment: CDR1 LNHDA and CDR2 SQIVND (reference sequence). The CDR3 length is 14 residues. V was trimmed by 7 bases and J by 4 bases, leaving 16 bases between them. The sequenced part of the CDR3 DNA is TGTGCCAGTAAGCGGCGTGAACGGCTCTATGGC. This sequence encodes CASKRRERLYG. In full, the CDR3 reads CASKRRERLYGYTF.

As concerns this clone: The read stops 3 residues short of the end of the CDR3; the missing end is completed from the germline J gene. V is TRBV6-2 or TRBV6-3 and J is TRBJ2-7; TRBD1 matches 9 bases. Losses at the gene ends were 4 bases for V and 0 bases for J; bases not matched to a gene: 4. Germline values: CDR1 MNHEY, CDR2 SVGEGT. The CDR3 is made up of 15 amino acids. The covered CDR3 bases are TGTGCCAGCAGTTCCGGACAGGGGCGCTCCTACGAG. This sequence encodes CASSSGQGRSYE. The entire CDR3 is CASSSGQGRSYEQYF.